The rows below give T cell receptor beta chains drawn from one sample of a study of blood T cells in healthy people across ages. TCRdb reprocessed the 5' RACE reads via MiXCR and lists one record per CDR3 protein. Here the sample spans 1.5 million to 2 million distinct CDR3 sequences, 49% being singletons. Sequences were obtained from blood. These receptors all come from a woman aged 40 to 49 in good health. Both conserved end residues are part of each CDR3. A D gene is named only where the DNA matches it firmly. Rows may omit the clone size; those that give it use once, few, many or a size class.

TRBD1	TRBV20-1	once	TRBJ1-2	TGCAGTGCTAGTGCCACGGGACAGCGCAGGTATGGCTACACCTTC	CSASATGQRRYGYTF
NA	TRBV20-1	NA	TRBJ1-1	TGCAGTGCTAGAGATCGGGTTAGGGTCGGGGCTTTCTTT	CSARDRVRVGAFF
NA	TRBV7-2	few	TRBJ2-1	TGTGCCAGCAGCTTAGTAGGGCCCCCCGGGAATGAGCAGTTCTTC	CASSLVGPPGNEQFF
NA	TRBV6-2/TRBV6-3	few	TRBJ2-4	TGTGCCAGTAGATCGCCCAGGGGAGCCAAAAACATTCAGTACTTC	CASRSPRGAKNIQYF
NA	TRBV20-1	few	TRBJ2-5	TGCAGTGCCCGGGGTTGGGCCCCACAAGAGACCCAGTACTTC	CSARGWAPQETQYF
NA	TRBV6-2/TRBV6-3	few	TRBJ2-7	TGTGCCAGCAGCGAGATAGGAGTCTACGAGCAGTACTTC	CASSEIGVYEQYF
NA	TRBV5-1	NA	TRBJ2-1	TGCGCCAGCAGCTTGGACGGGGGAAACAATGAGCAGTTCTTC	CASSLDGGNNEQFF
NA	TRBV6-6	NA	TRBJ1-5	TGTGCCAGCAGTTACTCCCCTCAGCAGCCCCAGCATTTT	CASSYSPQQPQHF
NA	TRBV20-1	NA	TRBJ1-5	TGCAGTGCTAGACACAAAAATCAGCCCCAGCATTTT	CSARHKNQPQHF
NA	TRBV7-9	few	TRBJ2-3	TGTGCCAGCAGCTCGGCGGGGGCTAGTAGGGCGCAGTATTTT	CASSSAGASRAQYF
NA	TRBV2	NA	TRBJ1-5	TGTGCCAGCAGTGAAGACGGCGGTCACTATAGCAATCAGCCCCAGCATTTT	CASSEDGGHYSNQPQHF
TRBD1	TRBV10-3	NA	TRBJ1-6	TGTGCCATCAGCCCTGGACAGGGAATCAATTCACCCCTCCACTTT	CAISPGQGINSPLHF
NA	TRBV7-9	few	TRBJ2-4	TGTGCCAGCAGCTTAAGTAACACGAGAGACGAAAACATTCAGTACTTC	CASSLSNTRDENIQYF
NA	TRBV7-9	many	TRBJ2-5	TGTGCCAGCAGCTTAGTAAGCGGGTACCAAGAGACCCAGTACTTC	CASSLVSGYQETQYF
NA	TRBV4-1	NA	TRBJ1-2	TGCGCCAGCAGCCCGCGTGTGGGGGGCGCGGATGACTATGGCTACACCTTC	CASSPRVGGADDYGYTF
NA	TRBV6-6	few	TRBJ2-4	TGTGCCAGCAGTATTCTTCGGGGGGCTGGTGAGGAGCAGTACTTC	CASSILRGAGEEQYF
TRBD1	TRBV20-1	few	TRBJ2-4	TGCAGTGCCCCTCATGGACAGGGAGATAACATTCAGTACTTC	CSAPHGQGDNIQYF
NA	TRBV25-1	NA	TRBJ2-7	TGTGCCAGCAGAGGGGAACCCTACAATGAGCAGTACTTC	CASRGEPYNEQYF
NA	TRBV20-1	NA	TRBJ2-7	TGCAGTGCTGGGGGAGGGGGCTCCTACGAGCAGTACTTC	CSAGGGGSYEQYF
TRBD1	TRBV5-1	many	TRBJ2-7	TGCGCCAGCAGCTTGGGGACAGGGTACTACGAGCAGTACTTC	CASSLGTGYYEQYF
TRBD1	TRBV6-5	NA	TRBJ2-5	TGTGCCAGCAGTTATCCCCTAACAGGGGATGGAGAGACCCAGTACTTC	CASSYPLTGDGETQYF
TRBD2	TRBV3-1	NA	TRBJ2-5	TGTGCCAGCAGCCAGGAAAAGAGGGGTCTAGCGGCCCAAGAGACCCAGTACTTC	CASSQEKRGLAAQETQYF
NA	TRBV20-1	few	TRBJ1-5	TGCAGTGTAGGAGTAACTGTGGATCAGCCCCAGCATTTT	CSVGVTVDQPQHF
TRBD1	TRBV4-1	few	TRBJ1-4	TGCGCCAGCAGCCGAGGAGGGGACAGTGAAAAACTGTTTTTT	CASSRGGDSEKLFF
TRBD2	TRBV5-1	few	TRBJ2-1	TGCGCCAGCAGCATGGGACTAGCGGCCTACAATGAGCAGTTCTTC	CASSMGLAAYNEQFF
NA	TRBV5-1	NA	TRBJ1-6	TGCGCCAGCAGCCTACAGGGAGGGGAGAATTCACCCCTCCACTTT	CASSLQGGENSPLHF
NA	TRBV6-5	NA	TRBJ1-2	TGTGCCAGCAGTGCCACCGGGACGGTCTATGGCTACACCTTC	CASSATGTVYGYTF
NA	TRBV7-2	NA	TRBJ2-7	TGTGCCAGCAGCTTTTCGCGAGCGGCTAACTACGAGCAGTACTTC	CASSFSRAANYEQYF
TRBD2	TRBV7-2	few	TRBJ2-4	TGTGCCAGCAGCTCAACGGGACTAGCGGGGGGGCAGGCCAAAAACATTCAGTACTTC	CASSSTGLAGGQAKNIQYF
NA	TRBV4-3	NA	TRBJ1-6	TGCGCCAGCAGCCAAGCGGACAGTTATTCACCCCTCCACTTT	CASSQADSYSPLHF
NA	TRBV6-2/TRBV6-3	few	TRBJ2-3	TGTGCCAGCAGTCGAGGGTGGACAGATACGCAGTATTTT	CASSRGWTDTQYF
NA	TRBV29-1	NA	TRBJ1-1	TGCAGCGTCGAGGGGGGGCGGCACACTGAAGCTTTCTTT	CSVEGGRHTEAFF
NA	TRBV4-2	NA	TRBJ1-1	TGTGCCAGCAGCCAAGATCCATCAACTGAAGCTTTCTTT	CASSQDPSTEAFF
TRBD1	TRBV15	NA	TRBJ1-5	TGTGCCACTGTAGAACGGGACAGGGGTTCAGATAGCAATCAGCCCCAGCATTTT	CATVERDRGSDSNQPQHF
TRBD1	TRBV7-9	NA	TRBJ2-7	TGTGCCAGCAGCAGGGGGACAGGAGACTTCTACGAGCAGTACTTC	CASSRGTGDFYEQYF
NA	TRBV15	NA	TRBJ1-2	TGTGCCACCAGCAGAGGGGGCAGGGTGAATGATGGCTACACCTTC	CATSRGGRVNDGYTF
TRBD1	TRBV29-1	NA	TRBJ2-2	TGCAGCGCCCGGGCCCAAGGACAGGGAAACACCGGGGAGCTGTTTTTT	CSARAQGQGNTGELFF
NA	TRBV4-3	few	TRBJ1-4	TGCGCCAGCAGCCAAGATTTCCAGATTAATGAAAAACTGTTTTTT	CASSQDFQINEKLFF
NA	TRBV6-6	few	TRBJ1-4	TGTGCCAGCAGTCCAGGAGACATCTCTAATGAAAAACTGTTTTTT	CASSPGDISNEKLFF
NA	TRBV7-2	NA	TRBJ2-1	TGTGCCAGCAGCTTAGTTATCGGAGAGAGCCAGTTCTTC	CASSLVIGESQFF
TRBD1	TRBV28	NA	TRBJ1-1	TGTGCCAGCAGTTTGGCCAATTCCCAGGGGGACACTGAAGCTTTCTTT	CASSLANSQGDTEAFF
TRBD1	TRBV7-2	NA	TRBJ1-5	TGTGCCAGCAGCTTAGTCCAGGGGGTCCCTCAGCCCCAGCATTTT	CASSLVQGVPQPQHF
TRBD1	TRBV15	NA	TRBJ2-3	TGTGCCACCAGAGTAACCGGGACAGCCACAGATACGCAGTATTTT	CATRVTGTATDTQYF
NA	TRBV7-2	few	TRBJ1-5	TGTGCCAGCAGCTTAGCTTGGAGCAATCAGCCCCAGCATTTT	CASSLAWSNQPQHF
NA	TRBV6-5	NA	TRBJ2-1	TGTGCCACACTGGGGCTAGCGAGTGAGCAGTTCTTC	CATLGLASEQFF
TRBD2	TRBV7-6	NA	TRBJ2-3	TGTGCCAGCAGTGCTAGCGGGGGGCTCCGGCAGTATTTT	CASSASGGLRQYF
TRBD1	TRBV29-1	NA	TRBJ1-2	TGCAGCGTTGATACTCCGGGACAGGCTTCCTATGGCTACACCTTC	CSVDTPGQASYGYTF
TRBD1	TRBV6-1	NA	TRBJ2-5	TGTGCCAGCAGTAAGCCCCGGGACAGGGCGATCGGCCAAGAGACCCAGTACTTC	CASSKPRDRAIGQETQYF
NA	TRBV7-2	NA	TRBJ2-5	TGTGCCAGCAGCTCCAAGACAGGAGGTCAAGAGACCCAGTACTTC	CASSSKTGGQETQYF